These 24 T cell receptor beta chains were all obtained from the same sample, sequenced in a study of PD-L1 blockade in urothelial cancer. Time point defined: pretreatment peripheral blood. Clones were read by immunoSEQ multiplex PCR, and TCRdb kept only the in-frame ones, dropping some. The profile covers approximately 71,000 clones, with 65% to 85% appearing a single time and roughly 8.3% taken by the ten largest. The specimen was PBMCs, collected around atezolizumab (anti-PD-L1) treatment. These receptor sequences come from a woman in her 70s with urothelial cancer.

This clone was observed once. The chain carries TRBV5-1 and TRBJ2-5, with 10 bases that match TRBD2. The CDR3 sequence is 18 residues long. Germline V lookup: CDR1 SGHRS, CDR2 YFSETQ. V shed 0 bases, J shed 0 bases, and the junction held 8 bases outside the gene matches. The CDR3, as DNA: TGCGCCAGCAGCTTGGTATTTGGGACTAGCGAGTACCAAGAGACCCAGTACTTC. It codes for CASSLVFGTSEYQETQYF.

This rearrangement joins TRBV7-8 to TRBJ2-3, with 7 bases lining up with TRBD2. The CDR3 totals 15 residues. V lost 3 bases, J lost 5 bases, and 8 bases stayed unmatched. Germline assignment: CDR1 SGHVS and CDR2 FQNEAQ. This chain's CDR3 is CASSFGGRGVDTQYF. The DNA of the CDR3 is TGTGCCAGCAGCTTTGGCGGGAGAGGGGTAGATACGCAGTATTTT.

This clone was detected only a few times. V is TRBV5-6 and J is TRBJ2-7, with a weak D call TRBD1 (5 bases). The CDR3 has 15 amino acids. The germline V and J ends were trimmed by 0 bases and 6 bases, with 16 bases remaining between them. Germline V gives CDR1 SGHDT, CDR2 YYEEEE. CDR3 amino acids: CASSLVGQGRREQYF. The DNA for the CDR3 is TGTGCCAGCAGCTTGGTAGGACAAGGGCGCCGCGAGCAGTACTTC. The variable domain in full, with the rest retrieved from reference TRBV5-6 and TRBJ2-7, is DAGVTQSPTHLIKTRGQQVTLRCSPKSGHDTVSWYQQALGQGPQFIFQYYEEEERQRGNFPDRFSGHQFPNYSSELNVNALLLGDSALYLCASSLVGQGRREQYFGPGTRLTVT.

This rearrangement joins TRBV5-5 to TRBJ2-5; D might be TRBD2 (5 bases). This CDR3 contains 14 residues. The germline V gene encodes CDR1 SGHKS and CDR2 YYEKEE (reference sequence). The V end was cut by 0 bases, the J end by 5 bases, with 11 bases between. CDR3 amino acids: CASSLDVSVETQYF. In DNA form, the CDR3 reads TGTGCCAGCAGCTTGGATGTTAGCGTGGAGACCCAGTACTTC.

The chain uses TRBV5-6 and TRBJ2-1; D may be TRBD2 (5 bases). V lost 4 bases and J 4 bases, leaving 15 bases between the germline ends. Germline CDR1 and CDR2: SGHDT and YYEEEE. This CDR3 spans 15 amino acids. CDR3 DNA: TGTGCCAGCAGCCCCGGGGTTGGCGGATACAATGAGCAGTTCTTC. Its protein product is CASSPGVGGYNEQFF.

V and J are TRBV6-4 and TRBJ1-4; D might be TRBD1 (5 bases). Germline values: CDR1 MRHNA, CDR2 SNTAGT. There are 16 residues in the CDR3. With 3 bases removed from V and 3 bases from J, the gap between germline ends came to 14 bases. The CDR3 region is CASSESVQGSNEKLFF. In DNA form, the CDR3 reads TGTGCCAGCAGTGAGAGCGTCCAGGGCTCTAATGAAAAACTGTTTTTT.

V is TRBV10-3 and J is TRBJ2-1; TRBD2 agrees at 12 bases. Trimming removed 4 bases from V and 4 bases from J; junction bases left unmatched: 2. The germline CDR1 and CDR2 sequences are ENHRY and SYGVKD. This CDR3 comprises 15 residues. CDR3 amino acids: CAISGTSGAYNEQFF. For the CDR3, the DNA is TGTGCCATCAGTGGGACTAGCGGGGCTTACAATGAGCAGTTCTTC.

The CDR3 here is CASSSRTGSYESIQYF. CDR3 sequence (DNA): TGTGCCAGCAGCTCACGGACAGGGTCCTATGAGTCCATTCAGTACTTC. V and J are TRBV7-9 and TRBJ2-4; 8 nucleotides match TRBD1. The CDR3 has 16 residues. Trimming at V came to 4 bases and at J to 9 bases, leaving 14 bases not matched to a gene. Germline V lookup: CDR1 SEHNR, CDR2 FQNEAQ (reference sequence).

The chain combines TRBV7-2 with TRBJ2-7; TRBD2 matches 13 bases. The CDR3 has 16 amino acids. V shed 5 bases, J shed 3 bases, and the junction held 7 bases outside the gene matches. Germline CDR1 reads SGHTA; CDR2 reads FQGNSA. This CDR3 is CASSILAGGRFYEQYF. In nucleotides, the CDR3 is TGTGCCAGCAGCATACTAGCGGGGGGGCGTTTCTACGAGCAGTACTTC.

V is TRBV11-3 and J is TRBJ2-1; D is ambiguous. CDR3 size: 15 residues. Germline-derived CDR1 and CDR2 are SGHNT and YENEEA. The germline V and J ends were trimmed by 5 bases and 5 bases, with 16 bases remaining between them. The CDR3 region is CASSPYGSADNEQFF. The CDR3 DNA is TGTGCCAGCAGCCCATACGGCAGCGCCGACAATGAGCAGTTCTTC.

The chain links TRBV10-3 to TRBJ2-3; possible D gene TRBD1, 5 bases. The germline gives CDR1 ENHRY, CDR2 SYGVKD. The CDR3 consists of 15 residues. V was shortened by 3 bases and J by 0 bases, with 10 bases between the two germline ends. The CDR3 loop reads CAISDRGPSTDTQYF. The CDR3 DNA follows: TGTGCCATCAGTGATAGGGGCCCTAGCACAGATACGCAGTATTTT.

In its sample, this clone was seen a few times. J is TRBJ1-6 and V is TRBV5-4, with TRBD1 matching 8 bases. V gave up 0 bases and J gave up 10 bases; unmatched junction bases: 3. The CDR3 has 14 amino acids. Germline CDR1 SGHNT, CDR2 YYREEE (reference sequence). CDR3 nucleotides: TGTGCCAGCAGCTTGGATTCAGGGGGCTCACCCCTCCACTTT. Translating it yields CASSLDSGGSPLHF.

Only a few counts were recorded for this clone. The rearrangement uses TRBV21-1 and TRBJ1-2. TRBV21-1 is a pseudogene locus. This CDR3 spans 12 amino acids. CDR3 in amino acids: CASSKEDSGYTF. CDR3 nucleotide sequence: TGTGCCAGCAGCAAGGAGGACTCTGGCTACACCTTC.

This chain uses TRBV2 with TRBJ1-4; 9 bases line up with TRBD1. Germline loops: CDR1 SNHLY, CDR2 FYNNEI. CDR3 length equals 14 residues. Unmatched junction bases numbered 2, after V lost 1 base and J lost 8 bases. This CDR3 is CASSEVDRGEKLFF. CDR3 in DNA: TGTGCCAGCAGTGAAGTCGACAGGGGGGAAAAACTGTTTTTT.

V gene TRBV18 combines with J gene TRBJ1-2, with 8 bases aligning to TRBD1. CDR1 is KGHSH, CDR2 LQKENI, per germline. Trimming cost V 3 bases and J 4 bases; bases outside gene matches: 10. CDR3 length: 16 amino acids. The CDR3 here is CASSPGGGTGVYGYTF. CDR3 sequence (DNA): TGTGCCAGCTCACCGGGGGGCGGGACAGGAGTCTATGGCTACACCTTC.

The chain couples TRBV11-2 to TRBJ2-3; TRBD1 is a possible D gene (6 bases). This CDR3 has 15 amino acids. Germline values: CDR1 SGHAT, CDR2 FQNNGV. V gave up 0 bases and J gave up 0 bases, with 7 bases separating them. The CDR3 protein is CASSLEGASTDTQYF. The CDR3 DNA is TGTGCCAGCAGCTTAGAGGGGGCCAGCACAGATACGCAGTATTTT. The whole variable domain, filled in from reference TRBV11-2 and TRBJ2-3, reads EAGVAQSPRYKIIEKRQSVAFWCNPISGHATLYWYQQILGQGPKLLIQFQNNGVVDDSQLPKDRFSAERLKGVDSTLKIQPAKLEDSAVYLCASSLEGASTDTQYFGPGTRLTVL.

This clone was seen a single time. The gene calls are TRBV19 and TRBJ1-5; the D is unclear. In germline, CDR1 is LNHDA, CDR2 SQIVND (reference sequence). Deletions cut 1 base from V and 6 bases from J, with 10 bases between. The CDR3 runs to 14 residues. CDR3 coding DNA: TGTGCCAGTAGTATAGGTTATAGCGGTCAGCCCCAGCATTTT. It yields the protein CASSIGYSGQPQHF.

This clone was seen just once. The chain combines TRBV27 with TRBJ2-3; 10 nucleotides match TRBD1. The CDR3 length is 15 residues. Germline V gene sequence: CDR1 MNHEY, CDR2 SMNVEV (reference sequence). V gave up 5 bases and J gave up 6 bases; unmatched junction bases: 8. The chain's CDR3 is CASSIQTGGGDTQYF. The CDR3 DNA is TGTGCCAGCAGTATCCAGACAGGGGGCGGGGATACGCAGTATTTT.

The rearrangement links TRBV7-6 to TRBJ2-5, with 9 bases fitting TRBD2. This CDR3 is built from 14 residues. V dropped 4 bases and J dropped 5; count of bases not matched to a gene: 5. The germline V gene encodes CDR1 SGHVS and CDR2 FNYEAQ. The CDR3, as DNA: TGTGCCAGCAGCTGGGTAGCGGGGGAGGAGACCCAGTACTTC. This encodes CASSWVAGEETQYF.

The chain carries TRBV4-1 and TRBJ1-2; possible D gene TRBD1, 5 bases. Germline V gives CDR1 MGHRA, CDR2 YSYEKL. V was clipped by 0 bases and J by 8 bases, with 19 bases between them. This CDR3 region has 16 residues. This chain's CDR3 is CASSQDRVIGGGGYTF. The CDR3 DNA follows: TGCGCCAGCAGCCAAGATCGGGTGATCGGGGGGGGAGGCTACACCTTC.

The chain employs TRBV5-4 and TRBJ2-1; maybe TRBD2 (5 bases). The V gene's germline CDR1 is SGHNT and CDR2 YYREEE (reference sequence). The length of the CDR3 is 16 residues. The germline V and J ends were trimmed by 4 bases and 1 base, with 15 bases remaining between them. CDR3 in DNA: TGTGCCAGCAGCGTGAGGGTGGCCCTATCCTACAATGAGCAGTTCTTC. This codes for CASSVRVALSYNEQFF.

This sequence joins TRBV5-1 and TRBJ1-4, with unresolved D. Trimming took 2 bases from V and 8 from J, leaving 7 bases between them. Germline-derived CDR1 and CDR2 are SGHRS and YFSETQ. The CDR3 is made up of 12 amino acids. CDR3 amino acids: CASSFSGEKLFF. CDR3 sequence (DNA): TGCGCCAGCAGCTTCTCGGGAGAAAAACTGTTTTTT.

This clone was found a few times. The J gene is TRBJ2-3, the V gene TRBV6-4; no definite D call. The CDR3 contains 8 residues. V was pared by 2 bases and J by 15 bases, with 3 bases between. Germline CDR1 MRHNA, CDR2 SNTAGT. The CDR3 bases are TGTGCCAGCAGTGACCCTTATTTT. It is translated as CASSDPYF.

The rearrangement joins TRBV6-1 to TRBJ2-5; TRBD2 matches at 7 bases. The last part of the DNA fits TRBJ2-7 better; the J call may be wrong. CDR3 length equals 15 residues. Germline V gene data show CDR1 as MNHNS and CDR2 as SASEGT. The CDR3 sequence is CASTPRGGPAYEQYF. As DNA, the CDR3 is TGTGCCAGCACCCCAAGGGGAGGGCCGGCCTACGAGCAGTACTTC.